This T cell receptor (beta chain) was identified during a study of blood T cell repertoires in COVID-19. Per the original methods: Amplified reference gene primers provided the basis for estimating nucleated cell counts. The assay was immunoSEQ multiplex PCR, and TCRdb's table has in-frame clones only and misses some. The V and J calls and clone size were taken over from that table, and D and trimming were inferred from the DNA. The table includes 150,000 to 200,000 clones, roughly 91% detected once. Specimen: peripheral blood. The sequence came from a man aged 45-65 years who had recovered from COVID-19.

The CDR3 loop reads CASSRDSSYEQYF. CDR3 bases: TGTGCCAGCTCCAGGGACAGCTCCTACGAGCAGTACTTC. The chain couples TRBV18 to TRBJ2-7; 7 nucleotides agree with TRBD1. V gave up 6 bases and J gave up 0 bases; unmatched junction bases: 2. The CDR3 has 13 residues. Germline CDR1 KGHSH, CDR2 LQKENI.